The clone carrying this T cell receptor (beta chain) came up a few times. Mismatch with germline at one junction end may stem from a read error. This CDR3 is 10 amino acids long. Germline assignment: CDR1 MNHEY and CDR2 SMNVEV (reference sequence). The data derive from a study of identical twins. TCRdb recomputed calls from the 5' RACE reads with MiXCR, one row per CDR3 protein. The table records some 190,000 distinct CDR3 sequences, approximately 15% of them present only once. This sample was also put to use in a study of T cells expressing NK-cell markers.

V usage is TRBV27 and J usage is TRBJ2-7; a weak D match, TRBD1 (5 bases). The TCR comes from a woman younger than 35 in good health. The sequenced material came from CD8+ T cells sorted from blood. DNA of the CDR3: TGTGCCAGCAGTTGGGGCAGTAGATCGTTC. This gives the protein CASSWGSRSF.